This T cell receptor beta chain was retrieved from a study of radiation and T cells in renal cell carcinoma. Profiling relied on immunoSEQ multiplex PCR, and the TCRdb table lists in-frame clones only, not all of them. The sample lists 75,000 to 95,000 clones; around four fifths were seen once. Sample time point: blood 4 weeks post-SBRT, at nephrectomy. Treatment noted: 15 Gy SBRT to primary tumor, nephrectomy 4 weeks later. Nephrectomy followed 15 Gy stereotactic body radiation by 4 weeks. The TCR originated in a man aged 50 to 60 with renal cell carcinoma. Here the sequenced sample was blood, taken from a patient whose treatment included radiotherapy and nephrectomy.

Written as DNA, the CDR3 is TGTGCCATCAGTGAGTCGACAGGTAGCAATCAGCCCCAGCATTTT. This encodes CAISESTGSNQPQHF. The genes are TRBV10-3 and TRBJ1-5; maybe TRBD1 (6 bases). CDR3 length: 15 residues. V was cut by 0 bases and J by 0 bases, with 6 bases left in between. Germline V gives CDR1 ENHRY, CDR2 SYGVKD.